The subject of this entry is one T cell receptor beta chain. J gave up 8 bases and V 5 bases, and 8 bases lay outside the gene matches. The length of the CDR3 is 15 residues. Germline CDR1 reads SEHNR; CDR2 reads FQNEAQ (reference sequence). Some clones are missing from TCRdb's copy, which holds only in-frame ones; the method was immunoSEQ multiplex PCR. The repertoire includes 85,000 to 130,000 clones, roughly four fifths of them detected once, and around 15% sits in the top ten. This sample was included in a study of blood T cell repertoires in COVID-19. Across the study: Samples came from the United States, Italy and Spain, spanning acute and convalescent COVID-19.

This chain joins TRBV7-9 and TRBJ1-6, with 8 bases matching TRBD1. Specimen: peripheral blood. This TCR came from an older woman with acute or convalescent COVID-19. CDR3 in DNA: TGTGCCAGCAGCGCCCCCGACAGGGGTTATTCACCCCTCCACTTT. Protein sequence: CASSAPDRGYSPLHF.